The 9 T cell receptor beta chains presented below share a single source sample, sequenced in a study of beta chain features in type 1 diabetes. Reverse transcribing all isolated RNA meant expressed TCRB transcripts were sequenced. Assay: immunoSEQ multiplex PCR; the TCRdb copy retains only in-frame clones and omits some. This table holds 350,000 to 450,000 clones, more than 11% found once. Sequenced: naive CD4+ T cells from blood. The source of these receptors is a man in his thirties or forties in good health.

This clone appeared a few times. The rearrangement joins TRBV4-1 to TRBJ2-3, with D uncertain. CDR1 is MGHRA and CDR2 is YSYEKL in the germline V gene. Trimming took 4 bases from V and 3 from J, leaving 11 bases between them. The CDR3 runs to 14 residues. The CDR3 DNA sequence: TGCGCCAGCAGCCTGGATTGGGGAACAGATACGCAGTATTTT. Translating gives CASSLDWGTDTQYF.

Only a few counts were recorded for this clone. This sequence joins TRBV18 and TRBJ2-3; 9 bases agree with TRBD1. The germline V gene encodes CDR1 KGHSH and CDR2 LQKENI. This CDR3 has 17 amino acids. J lost 2 bases, V lost 0 bases, and 6 bases had no gene match. The CDR3 reads CASSPPSGQGYTDTQYF. The DNA for the CDR3 is TGTGCCAGCTCACCACCGTCGGGACAGGGATACACAGATACGCAGTATTTT. Filled out from reference TRBV18 and TRBJ2-3, the complete variable domain reads NAGVMQNPRHLVRRRGQEARLRCSPMKGHSHVYWYRQLPEEGLKFMVYLQKENIIDESGMPKERFSAEFPKEGPSILRIQQVVRGDSAAYFCASSPPSGQGYTDTQYFGPGTRLTVL.

This sequence joins TRBV30 and TRBJ1-2, with D possibly matching TRBD1 (5 bases). Germline V CDR1 and CDR2: GTSNPN, SVGIG (reference sequence). The CDR3 is 12 amino acids. Between the trimmed V and J ends, which lost 4 bases and 7 bases, there was a span of 13 bases. CDR3 nucleotide sequence: TGTGCCTGGACTAATCAGGGCGGTGGCTACACCTTC. This encodes CAWTNQGGGYTF. The full variable domain, completed using reference TRBV30 and TRBJ1-2, is SQTIHQWPATLVQPVGSPLSLECTVEGTSNPNLYWYRQAAGRGLQLLFYSVGIGQISSEVPQNLSASRPQDRQFILSSKKLLLSDSGFYLCAWTNQGGGYTFGSGTRLTVV.

This sequence joins TRBV18 and TRBJ1-5; D may be TRBD1 (5 bases). Germline V lookup: CDR1 KGHSH, CDR2 LQKENI. Trimming shortened V by 2 bases and J by 3 bases, and 8 bases separated the two germline ends. The CDR3 extends over 14 amino acids. CDR3 DNA sequence: TGTGCCAGCTCACCAGGCAGGGTCAATCAGCCCCAGCATTTT. Encoded protein: CASSPGRVNQPQHF.

CDR3 sequence (DNA): TGTGCCAGCAGCTTAAGGGGCAGTGGGGACGGTAAGGCTTTCTTT. As protein: CASSLRGSGDGKAFF. The J gene is TRBJ1-1, the V gene TRBV7-2; D is perhaps TRBD1 (5 bases). Germline CDR1 is SGHTA and CDR2 is FQGNSA. V lost 2 bases and J lost 11, with 21 bases in between. This CDR3 comprises 15 residues. The entire variable domain, with the rest obtained from reference TRBV7-2 and TRBJ1-1, is as follows: GAGVSQSPSNKVTEKGKDVELRCDPISGHTALYWYRQSLGQGLEFLIYFQGNSAPDKSGLPSDRFSAERTGGSVSTLTIQRTQQEDSAVYLCASSLRGSGDGKAFFGQGTRLTVV.

The chain carries TRBV7-2 and TRBJ2-7, with 7 nucleotides matching TRBD2. The V gene end was trimmed by 5 bases and the J gene end by 7 bases; junction bases not matched to a gene: 8. The CDR3 contains 13 residues. Germline V gene lookup returns CDR1 SGHTA and CDR2 FQGNSA. The CDR3 DNA follows: TGTGCCAGCAGCCCCAGCGCGGGGGTTGAGCAGTACTTC. It is translated as CASSPSAGVEQYF.

The rearrangement joins TRBV11-2 to TRBJ2-3, with 7 nucleotides matching TRBD2. This CDR3 region has 17 residues. Looked up from germline, CDR1 is SGHAT and CDR2 is FQNNGV. J gave up 3 bases and V 10 bases, and 19 bases lay outside the gene matches. The CDR3 loop is CATAPQTGQGGTDTQYF. In nucleotides, the CDR3 is TGTGCCACCGCTCCCCAAACGGGCCAGGGAGGGACAGATACGCAGTATTTT. The full variable domain, with the rest looked up from reference TRBV11-2 and TRBJ2-3, is EAGVAQSPRYKIIEKRQSVAFWCNPISGHATLYWYQQILGQGPKLLIQFQNNGVVDDSQLPKDRFSAERLKGVDSTLKIQPAKLEDSAVYLCATAPQTGQGGTDTQYFGPGTRLTVL.

This clone showed up just a few times. The V and J genes are TRBV30 and TRBJ1-1, with D unresolved. The CDR3 loop spans 11 amino acids. The germline V gene encodes CDR1 GTSNPN and CDR2 SVGIG (reference sequence). The V and J ends lost 4 bases and 4 bases respectively, with 7 bases between them. The CDR3 here is CAWIPGTEAFF. DNA of the CDR3: TGTGCCTGGATTCCGGGCACTGAAGCTTTCTTT. The full variable domain, in which reference TRBV30 and TRBJ1-1 provide the parts outside the CDR3, is SQTIHQWPATLVQPVGSPLSLECTVEGTSNPNLYWYRQAAGRGLQLLFYSVGIGQISSEVPQNLSASRPQDRQFILSSKKLLLSDSGFYLCAWIPGTEAFFGQGTRLTVV.

The chain combines TRBV30 with TRBJ2-7, with D tentatively TRBD1 (5 bases). The CDR3 sequence is 13 residues long. The V end was cut by 2 bases, the J end by 0 bases, with 8 bases between. Germline values: CDR1 GTSNPN, CDR2 SVGIG (reference sequence). The CDR3 nucleotides are TGTGCCTGGAGTAGGGGATACTCCTACGAGCAGTACGTC. As protein: CAWSRGYSYEQYV.